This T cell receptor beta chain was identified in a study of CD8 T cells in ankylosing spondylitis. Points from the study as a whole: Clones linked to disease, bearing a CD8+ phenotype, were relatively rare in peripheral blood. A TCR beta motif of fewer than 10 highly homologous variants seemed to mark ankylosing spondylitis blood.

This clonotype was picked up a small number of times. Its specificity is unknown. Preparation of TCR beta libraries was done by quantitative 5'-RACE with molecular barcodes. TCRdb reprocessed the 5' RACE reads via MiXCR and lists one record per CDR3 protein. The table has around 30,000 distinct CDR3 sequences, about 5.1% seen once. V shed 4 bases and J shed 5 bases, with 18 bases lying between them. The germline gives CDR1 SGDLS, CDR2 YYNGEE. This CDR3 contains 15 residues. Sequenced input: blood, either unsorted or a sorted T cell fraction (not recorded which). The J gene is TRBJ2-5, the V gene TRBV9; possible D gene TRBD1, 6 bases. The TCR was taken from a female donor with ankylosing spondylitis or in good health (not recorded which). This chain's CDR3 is CASSPKGDPRETQYF. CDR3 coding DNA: TGTGCCAGCAGCCCCAAGGGGGACCCCCGGGAGACCCAGTACTTC.